This is a list of T cell receptor beta chains from one sample in a study of OX40 agonist ivuxolimab in advanced cancers. Method: immunoSEQ multiplex PCR; TCRdb's copy keeps in-frame clones and lacks some. The sample shows 7,200 or so clones, over 60% of them seen only once. Sequenced here: CD4+ or CD8+ T cells sorted from blood, sampled in a trial of the OX40 agonist ivuxolimab. These TCRs come from an adult with an advanced solid tumor such as melanoma, head and neck, liver or kidney cancer. Each CDR3 is given with its conserved first and last residue. A D gene is named only where the DNA matches it firmly. Clone size is given for some rows only: seen once, a few or many times, or a class if the clone is expanded.

TRBV2	NA	TRBJ2-7	TRBD1	TGTGCCAGCAGTTACGGGACAGGTGTTACCTACGAGCAGTACTTC	CASSYGTGVTYEQYF
TRBV7-7	NA	TRBJ2-5	TRBD2	TGTGCTAGCAGCTTACCCGGCTCGCGGGGGGTAGGGACCCAGTACTTC	CASSLPGSRGVGTQYF
TRBV27	NA	TRBJ2-7	NA	TGTGCCAGCAGTTTAACTAGTTCCTCCTACGAGCAGTACTTC	CASSLTSSSYEQYF
TRBV7-3	NA	TRBJ2-2	NA	TGTGCCAGCAGCTTAGACGGCAGTAAAACCGGGGAGCTGTTTTTT	CASSLDGSKTGELFF
TRBV30	NA	TRBJ1-6	NA	TGTGCCACGACCGGACAATCGACACCCCTCCACTTT	CATTGQSTPLHF
TRBV7-2	NA	TRBJ1-3	NA	TGTGCCAGCAGTAGGCCCTTCTCTGGAAACACCATATATTTT	CASSRPFSGNTIYF
TRBV9	NA	TRBJ1-1	NA	TGTGCCAGCAGCCTTGGCGGAGCCTGGAACACTGAAGCTTTCTTT	CASSLGGAWNTEAFF
TRBV4-3	NA	TRBJ2-7	TRBD1	TGCGCCAGCAGCCAAGGGCCGGGACAGGGGACCTACGAGCAGTACTTC	CASSQGPGQGTYEQYF
TRBV6-6	NA	TRBJ2-1	NA	TGTGCCAGCAGTCACGGACGGTCCTCCTACAATGAGCAGTTCTTC	CASSHGRSSYNEQFF
TRBV6-1	NA	TRBJ2-3	NA	TGTGCCAGCACCTTCACAGATACGCAGTATTTT	CASTFTDTQYF
TRBV28	NA	TRBJ2-7	NA	TGTGCCAGCAGTTTAAGGAGGATTCGGTCCTACGAGCAGTACTTC	CASSLRRIRSYEQYF
TRBV6-1	NA	TRBJ2-2	NA	TGTGCCAGCACCAAAACCAGGGAGACCGGGGAGCTGTTTTTT	CASTKTRETGELFF
TRBV6-5	NA	TRBJ2-7	NA	TGTGCCAGCAGTTCTCCTGGGACAAAACAATACGAGCAGTACTTC	CASSSPGTKQYEQYF
TRBV4-2	NA	TRBJ2-7	NA	TGTGCCAGCAGCCAAGAAAACGAGGGATCCTACGAGCAGTACTTC	CASSQENEGSYEQYF
TRBV15	NA	TRBJ2-7	NA	TGTGCCACCAGCAGAGATAAACACAGCTCCTACGAGCAGTACTTC	CATSRDKHSSYEQYF
TRBV19	NA	TRBJ2-1	NA	TGTGCCAGCAAGGGACTTCCGAGCTCCTACAATGAGCAGTTCTTC	CASKGLPSSYNEQFF
TRBV27	NA	TRBJ1-1	NA	TGTGCCAGCAGGCGTACTGGGGCGAACACTGAAGCTTTCTTT	CASRRTGANTEAFF
TRBV18	few	TRBJ2-5	TRBD1	TGTGCCAGCTCACCAGCCGGGACAGGGTGGGACGAGACCCAGTACTTC	CASSPAGTGWDETQYF
TRBV2	NA	TRBJ2-2	NA	TGTGCCAGCAGTGAACAGGGGCTCAGTACCACCGGGGAGCTGTTTTTT	CASSEQGLSTTGELFF
TRBV28	NA	TRBJ1-5	NA	TGTGCCAGCAGAGAATTTATCTATCAGCCCCAGCATTTT	CASREFIYQPQHF